This T cell receptor (beta chain) appears in the sequencing data of a study of T cells in Graves' hyperthyroidism and ophthalmopathy. There are 14 residues in the CDR3. The germline gives CDR1 ENHRY, CDR2 SYGVKD. V shed 11 bases and J 0 bases; nucleotides not matched to a gene: 7. TCR beta CDR3 regions were amplified from RNA transcripts. A set of HTBI primers served as the primers for a first-round RT-PCR of the TCR CDR3. TCRdb independently ran MiXCR on the multiplex PCR reads; one entry per CDR3 protein. The sample lists around 610,000 distinct CDR3 sequences; roughly 14% were seen once. The gene calls are TRBV10-3 and TRBJ1-1; 9 nucleotides agree with TRBD1. The source material was blood. The TCR comes from a woman in her thirties or forties with Graves' ophthalmopathy. In DNA, the CDR3 is TGTGCCGCACGACAGGGGGGCATGAACACTGAAGCTTTCTTT. Protein product: CAARQGGMNTEAFF.